Each of the 29 T cell receptor beta chains below was sequenced from the same sample in a study of blood T cell repertoires in COVID-19. Sequencing was performed with immunoSEQ multiplex PCR; in TCRdb, only in-frame clones are kept and a portion is missing. The data contain 90,000 to 130,000 clones, over 80% of them seen just once; the ten biggest clones take up nearly 0.85%. The sequencing input was peripheral blood. Receptor source: a woman in her 70s with acute or convalescent COVID-19.

The chain has TRBV7-9 and TRBJ2-3; 8 bases match TRBD1. With V trimmed by 2 bases and J by 3 bases, 7 bases remained unmatched. The CDR3 is made up of 16 amino acids. Germline lookup yields CDR1 SEHNR and CDR2 FQNEAQ (reference sequence). The CDR3 reads CASSLPGQGRTDTQYF. CDR3 DNA: TGTGCCAGCAGCTTACCTGGACAGGGAAGGACAGATACGCAGTATTTT.

The CDR3 DNA is TGCGCCAGCAGCTTGGGCGGGACAGGGGTATACAATGAGCAGTTCTTC. Translating gives CASSLGGTGVYNEQFF. The chain carries TRBV5-1 and TRBJ2-1, with 10 bases fitting TRBD1. CDR1 is SGHRS and CDR2 is YFSETQ in the germline V gene. J lost 4 bases, V lost 0 bases, and 4 bases had no gene match. The CDR3 is 16 amino acids. Full variable domain (outside the CDR3, taken from reference TRBV5-1 and TRBJ2-1): KAGVTQTPRYLIKTRGQQVTLSCSPISGHRSVSWYQQTPGQGLQFLFEYFSETQRNKGNFPGRFSGRQFSNSRSEMNVSTLELGDSALYLCASSLGGTGVYNEQFFGPGTRLTVL.

This clone was counted a few times. The J gene is TRBJ1-1, the V gene TRBV7-9, with TRBD1 matching over 12 bases. Trimming at V came to 5 bases and at J to 4 bases, leaving 11 bases not matched to a gene. The CDR3 runs to 17 residues. CDR1 SEHNR and CDR2 FQNEAQ come from the germline V gene (reference sequence). In DNA form, the CDR3 reads TGTGCCAGCAGCCTACAAGGGACAGGGGGCGCCGGCACTGAAGCTTTCTTT. Translating gives CASSLQGTGGAGTEAFF.

The chain combines TRBV15 with TRBJ1-6; D perhaps matches TRBD1 (6 bases). The CDR3 is 14 residues long. CDR1 and CDR2 from the germline V gene are LNHNV and YYDKDF (reference sequence). The ends were cut back, 5 bases at V and 5 bases at J, with 10 bases in the middle. Here the CDR3 reads CATSFPGDNSPLHF. Written as DNA, the CDR3 is TGTGCCACCAGCTTTCCAGGGGATAATTCACCCCTCCACTTT.

The rearrangement links TRBV5-8 to TRBJ1-6, with TRBD1 matching 7 bases. Germline CDR1 is SGHTS and CDR2 is YDEGEE. There are 15 residues in the CDR3. The ends lost 1 base at V and 11 bases at J; junction bases unmatched: 9. The CDR3 DNA follows: TGTGCCAGCAGCTTGATGAGGGGGCTTTTTACACCCCTCCACTTT. Protein sequence: CASSLMRGLFTPLHF.

This sequence joins TRBV19 and TRBJ2-3; 8 nucleotides match TRBD1. The V and J ends lost 7 bases and 2 bases, in that order; junction bases with no gene match: 5. The length of the CDR3 is 14 residues. Germline V gene lookup returns CDR1 LNHDA and CDR2 SQIVND (reference sequence). In DNA, the CDR3 is TGTGCCAGTAATTTGGGACAGGCCACAGATACGCAGTATTTT. Its protein is CASNLGQATDTQYF. Drawing the rest from reference TRBV19 and TRBJ2-3, the complete variable domain is DGGITQSPKYLFRKEGQNVTLSCEQNLNHDAMYWYRQDPGQGLRLIYYSQIVNDFQKGDIAEGYSVSREKKESFPLTVTSAQKNPTAFYLCASNLGQATDTQYFGPGTRLTVL.

This chain joins TRBV10-2 and TRBJ1-1; D ambiguous. CDR1 is WSHSY, CDR2 SAAADI, per germline. This CDR3 is 13 amino acids long. The V gene lost 6 bases and the J gene lost 3 bases, with 11 bases spanning the gap. The CDR3 here is CASSLSRDTEAFF. CDR3 nucleotides: TGCGCCAGCAGCCTCTCCCGAGACACTGAAGCTTTCTTT.

The DNA for the CDR3 is TGTGCCAGTAGTATAGGGGGACAGGGTGTAGAGACCCAGTACTTC. Translation: CASSIGGQGVETQYF. V usage is TRBV19 and J usage is TRBJ2-5; 9 nucleotides align to TRBD1. With 1 base clipped from V and 4 bases from J, the junction kept 4 bases outside the gene matches. The germline V gene encodes CDR1 LNHDA and CDR2 SQIVND (reference sequence). CDR3 length: 15 amino acids.

The rearrangement joins TRBV4-1 to TRBJ2-2; maybe TRBD2 (7 bases). The CDR3 runs 17 residues. Trimming removed 3 bases at V and 6 bases at J, with 20 bases between. Germline V gives CDR1 MGHRA, CDR2 YSYEKL. This chain's CDR3 is CASSHPRGGVSAGELFF. The CDR3, as DNA: TGCGCCAGCAGCCATCCCCGAGGGGGGGTGAGCGCCGGGGAGCTGTTTTTT.

The rearrangement links TRBV19 to TRBJ1-5, with D possibly being TRBD1 (5 bases). The V gene's germline CDR1 is LNHDA and CDR2 SQIVND (reference sequence). V lost 6 bases, J lost 2 bases, and 14 bases lay in between. CDR3 length: 15 residues. CDR3 DNA sequence: TGTGCCAGTAGCTGGGGAGGGGTAGGCAATCAGCCCCAGCATTTT. Its protein is CASSWGGVGNQPQHF.

J is TRBJ1-3 and V is TRBV5-1, with a tentative D call TRBD1 (6 bases). CDR3 length: 15 amino acids. V dropped 0 bases and J dropped 2 bases, with 9 bases sitting between them. Germline-derived CDR1 and CDR2 are SGHRS and YFSETQ. The CDR3 here is CASSLEAGAGNTIYF. The CDR3 DNA reads TGCGCCAGCAGCTTGGAGGCAGGGGCTGGAAACACCATATATTTT. The full variable domain, rest sourced from reference TRBV5-1 and TRBJ1-3, is KAGVTQTPRYLIKTRGQQVTLSCSPISGHRSVSWYQQTPGQGLQFLFEYFSETQRNKGNFPGRFSGRQFSNSRSEMNVSTLELGDSALYLCASSLEAGAGNTIYFGEGSWLTVV.

The genes are TRBV28 and TRBJ2-1; D perhaps matches TRBD2 (6 bases). This CDR3 contains 14 residues. Germline-derived CDR1 and CDR2 are MDHEN and SYDVKM. V lost 7 bases, J lost 3 bases, and 13 bases lay in between. CDR3 nucleotide sequence: TGTGCCAGCAAAAGCGGGCTCGGCTACAATGAGCAGTTCTTC. It specifies CASKSGLGYNEQFF. The complete variable domain, with remaining parts taken from reference TRBV28 and TRBJ2-1, reads DVKVTQSSRYLVKRTGEKVFLECVQDMDHENMFWYRQDPGLGLRLIYFSYDVKMKEKGDIPEGYSVSREKKERFSLILESASTNQTSMYLCASKSGLGYNEQFFGPGTRLTVL.

This clone was seen once. This chain uses TRBV5-1 with TRBJ1-5, with a weak D call TRBD1 (5 bases). Trimming shortened V by 2 bases and J by 2 bases, and 5 bases separated the two germline ends. The CDR3 is made up of 13 amino acids. Germline V gives CDR1 SGHRS, CDR2 YFSETQ. CDR3 sequence: CASSLQGNQPQHF. The CDR3 region has the DNA TGCGCCAGCAGCTTACAGGGCAATCAGCCCCAGCATTTT.

This chain uses TRBV11-2 with TRBJ2-2; 7 nucleotides align to TRBD2. V dropped 0 bases and J dropped 0; count of bases not matched to a gene: 4. The germline V gene has CDR1 SGHAT and CDR2 FQNNGV. The CDR3 covers 17 residues. CDR3 sequence (DNA): TGTGCCAGCAGCTTAGATAGACTAGCAGCGAACACCGGGGAGCTGTTTTTT. It translates to CASSLDRLAANTGELFF.

This rearrangement joins TRBV6-1 to TRBJ2-7, with 12 bases that match TRBD2. CDR3 size: 16 residues. Looked up from germline, CDR1 is MNHNS and CDR2 is SASEGT. V lost 4 bases, J lost 1 base, and 5 bases stayed unmatched. This chain's CDR3 is CASSGSLAGGSYEQYF. Here the CDR3 DNA reads TGTGCCAGCAGTGGGAGTCTAGCGGGAGGGTCCTACGAGCAGTACTTC.

The V and J genes are TRBV19 and TRBJ2-7, with D possibly being TRBD1 (6 bases). The germline V and J ends were trimmed by 1 base and 3 bases, with 13 bases remaining between them. CDR1 is LNHDA and CDR2 is SQIVND in the germline V gene (reference sequence). The CDR3 is 15 residues long. For the CDR3, the DNA is TGTGCCAGTAGTATAGTACAGGGACCAATCTACGAGCAGTACTTC. This translates into CASSIVQGPIYEQYF.

This chain uses TRBV6-5 with TRBJ2-1; 10 nucleotides agree with TRBD1. The V gene's germline CDR1 is MNHEY and CDR2 SVGAGI. The junction had 4 bases not matched to a gene; V was cut back by 4 bases and J by 4 bases. This CDR3 contains 15 residues. The CDR3 sequence is CASSFRTGGYNEQFF. In DNA, the CDR3 is TGTGCCAGCAGTTTTCGGACAGGGGGTTACAATGAGCAGTTCTTC.

The rearrangement uses TRBV4-1 and TRBJ1-6, with D uncertain. V was clipped by 0 bases and J by 9 bases, with 12 bases between them. CDR3 size: 15 residues. Germline V gene lookup returns CDR1 MGHRA and CDR2 YSYEKL. The DNA of the CDR3 is TGCGCCAGCAGCCAAGATCAAGGAGAGAGTTCACCCCTCCACTTT. Amino acids: CASSQDQGESSPLHF.

This clone has only a few counts. This chain uses TRBV19 with TRBJ1-3; weak D call: TRBD1 (6 bases). Trimming removed 5 bases at V and 0 bases at J, with 11 bases between. This CDR3 is built from 15 residues. The germline V gene has CDR1 LNHDA and CDR2 SQIVND (reference sequence). CDR3 amino acids: CASSATGSSGNTIYF. The CDR3 nucleotides are TGTGCCAGTAGTGCCACAGGGAGCTCTGGAAACACCATATATTTT.

The V and J genes are TRBV27 and TRBJ2-1; D is ambiguous. The CDR3 covers 15 residues. The germline gives CDR1 MNHEY, CDR2 SMNVEV (reference sequence). Trimming cost V 4 bases and J 3 bases, with 13 bases left between them. CDR3 residues: CASSSSLGLYNEQFF. The CDR3 region has the DNA TGTGCCAGCAGTTCATCCCTGGGCCTCTACAATGAGCAGTTCTTC.

CDR3 sequence reads: CASSIASWSSGNTIYF. DNA for the CDR3: TGTGCCAGTAGTATAGCTAGTTGGAGCTCTGGAAACACCATATATTTT. The chain links TRBV19 to TRBJ1-3; D is uncertain. V was clipped by 1 base and J by 0 bases, with 10 bases between them. The CDR3 totals 16 residues. Germline CDR1 LNHDA, CDR2 SQIVND (reference sequence). The variable domain in full, completed from reference TRBV19 and TRBJ1-3, reads DGGITQSPKYLFRKEGQNVTLSCEQNLNHDAMYWYRQDPGQGLRLIYYSQIVNDFQKGDIAEGYSVSREKKESFPLTVTSAQKNPTAFYLCASSIASWSSGNTIYFGEGSWLTVV.

V usage is TRBV6-2 or TRBV6-3 and J usage is TRBJ2-7; 10 positions agree with TRBD1. V lost 6 bases and J lost 5; bases outside the gene matches: 7. The CDR3 runs 14 residues. Germline-derived CDR1 and CDR2 are MNHEY and SVGEGT. For the CDR3, the DNA is TGTGCCAGCAGCCTCGACAGGGGGCGGAACGAGCAGTACTTC. Its protein product is CASSLDRGRNEQYF.

The chain is built from TRBV28 and TRBJ2-7, with 7 bases that match TRBD1. Trimming removed 4 bases from V and 1 base from J; junction bases left unmatched: 4. CDR3 length: 14 amino acids. The germline V gene encodes CDR1 MDHEN and CDR2 SYDVKM. The CDR3 sequence: CASSYLTGSYEQYF. The CDR3 region has the DNA TGTGCCAGCAGTTACTTGACAGGGTCCTACGAGCAGTACTTC.

The rearrangement uses TRBV19 and TRBJ1-2; D may be TRBD1 (5 bases). Trimming took 7 bases from V and 1 from J, leaving 13 bases between them. The CDR3 contains 14 residues. Germline assignment: CDR1 LNHDA and CDR2 SQIVND (reference sequence). CDR3 sequence reads: CASNLDSLNYGYTF. The CDR3, as DNA: TGTGCCAGTAATCTCGACAGTCTTAACTATGGCTACACCTTC.

This clone was observed once. This sequence joins TRBV19 and TRBJ1-1, with TRBD1 matching over 7 bases. V lost 5 bases and J lost 2; bases outside the gene matches: 8. This CDR3 comprises 15 residues. CDR1 is LNHDA and CDR2 is SQIVND in the germline V gene (reference sequence). CDR3: CASSPWDRLNTEAFF. The CDR3 bases are TGTGCCAGTAGTCCCTGGGACAGATTAAACACTGAAGCTTTCTTT.

The V gene is TRBV30, the J gene TRBJ1-2; 7 positions agree with TRBD1. CDR1 GTSNPN and CDR2 SVGIG come from the germline V gene (reference sequence). V lost 0 bases to trimming and J lost 1 base; unmatched junction nucleotides: 8. The CDR3 totals 16 residues. The CDR3: CAWSVQGLKINYGYTF. The CDR3 region has the DNA TGTGCCTGGAGTGTACAGGGGCTGAAGATTAACTATGGCTACACCTTC.

The chain joins TRBV18 to TRBJ1-5, with D unresolved. Trimming stripped 6 bases from V and 6 bases from J, with 9 bases between. Germline CDR1 and CDR2: KGHSH and LQKENI. The CDR3 runs 12 residues. The CDR3 region has the DNA TGTGCCAGCTCCCGCAGTGGTCAGCCCCAGCATTTT. Protein sequence: CASSRSGQPQHF.

This sequence joins TRBV7-8 and TRBJ2-7, with D maybe TRBD1 (6 bases). The germline V gene has CDR1 SGHVS and CDR2 FQNEAQ. CDR3 size: 14 residues. With 5 bases removed from V and 3 bases from J, the gap between germline ends came to 14 bases. The CDR3 sequence: CASSAWTDNYEQYF. CDR3 DNA sequence: TGTGCCAGCAGCGCGTGGACAGATAACTACGAGCAGTACTTC.

This clone was detected only once. This chain joins TRBV6-1 and TRBJ2-7; tentatively, D is TRBD1 (7 bases). V was shortened by 0 bases and J by 4 bases, with 16 bases between the two germline ends. Germline values: CDR1 MNHNS, CDR2 SASEGT. The CDR3 totals 16 residues. The CDR3 DNA reads TGTGCCAGCAGTGAAGCGCTCGGAGGGGGCATATACGAGCAGTACTTC. Residues: CASSEALGGGIYEQYF.